This T cell receptor (beta chain) was found in a study of blood T cell repertoires in COVID-19. Study-wide background: The samples span acute and convalescent COVID-19 from the United States, Italy and Spain. PBMCs, B-cell-depleted T cells, or T cells were the source of the cDNA or gDNA that made up the material.

Original processing notes: Amplification of reference gene primers provided the estimated nucleated cell counts. Data came from immunoSEQ multiplex PCR; TCRdb stores just in-frame clones and leaves some out. The D gene and trimming were derived from the DNA, and the V and J assignments and clone size from that table. The sample lists 45,000 to 65,000 clones, roughly 79% occurring once. Germline V gene sequence: CDR1 MGHRA, CDR2 YSYEKL. With 0 bases removed from V and 1 base from J, the gap between germline ends came to 11 bases. This CDR3 region has 16 residues. This receptor was identified in a man aged 60 to 69 with acute or convalescent COVID-19. Sequenced sample: peripheral blood. The chain couples TRBV4-1 to TRBJ2-3; TRBD2 might be the D (5 bases). The CDR3 protein is CASSQEGARGTDTQYF. The CDR3 DNA follows: TGCGCCAGCAGCCAAGAAGGTGCGCGGGGCACAGATACGCAGTATTTT.